The sequence of this T cell receptor beta chain was determined in a study of T cell responses to AZD1222 COVID-19 vaccine. Broader study findings: The peak T cell response came first, and repertoires were sampled only after it. Nearly half of spike-specific TCRs reportedly target unmutated variant regions. Donors were largely white British and mainly female; clonal diversity was possibly underestimated.

As to this clone: Its antigen is not identified.

Sequenced by immunoSEQ multiplex PCR; TCRdb stores in-frame clones only, minus some. The data show around 100,000 clones, approximately 87% seen once. V gave up 4 bases and J gave up 2 bases, with 15 bases separating them. Germline V lookup: CDR1 SGDLS, CDR2 YYNGEE. This CDR3 spans 15 amino acids. The chain joins TRBV9 to TRBJ2-5; maybe TRBD2 (5 bases). The source material was peripheral blood, sampled on day 0 of AZD1222 vaccination. The receptor was isolated from an adult in good health. CDR3 region: CASSPQVGKQETQYF. The CDR3 nucleotides read TGTGCCAGCAGCCCCCAGGTCGGGAAACAAGAGACCCAGTACTTC.